The present T cell receptor beta chain was sequenced within a study of T cell repertoires in cytomegalovirus infection. Study-wide background: A matching HLA type, together with CMV infection, was signaled by public TCR beta signatures. Study-wide results and limits: The ex vivo response was dominated by HLA-C-restricted CMV-specific TCR beta clonotypes.

With regard to this clonotype: Its antigen is currently unknown.

TCRdb fed the reads into MiXCR, producing one record per CDR3 protein. The sample lists about 120,000 distinct CDR3 sequences; 30% were seen once. This specimen was CD8+ T cells from cultured PBMCs, taken from culture after CMV antigen stimulation. The receptor was isolated from a human donor in good health (CMV status not recorded). Some clones in this sample may be carry-over from other donors' samples.

CDR3 region: CASNQRREVQPQHF. The CDR3 DNA reads TGTGCCAGCAATCAGCGCAGGGAGGTTCAGCCCCAGCATTTT. The chain joins TRBV28 to TRBJ1-5; tentatively, D is TRBD1 (5 bases). The CDR3 contains 14 residues. Germline V CDR1 and CDR2: MDHEN, SYDVKM. V lost 7 bases to trimming and J lost 6 bases, with 16 bases between them.